This T cell receptor beta chain was identified in a study of blood T cells in healthy people across ages. Primed by a sample-barcoded 5' primer and a J-beta primer mix, a second PCR proceeded for 7 to 11 cycles. TCRdb passed the 5' RACE reads through MiXCR, listing each CDR3 protein once. Of 800,000 to 950,000 distinct CDR3 sequences in the sample, under 35% were seen once. This clonotype was seen only a few times. These records were also assigned to another study, of T cells of mothers and their children. That study adds: A few healthy Caucasian mothers served as donors, and their six children did as well.

This sequence was found in a woman aged 40-49 years in good health. The sequencing sample was made of blood.

In DNA form, the CDR3 reads TGTGCCAGCAGTTTATACCCTCCGGGACAGGGGGCGAGAAATTCACCCCTCCACTTT. It is translated as CASSLYPPGQGARNSPLHF. The chain joins TRBV27 to TRBJ1-6; 12 bases line up with TRBD1. The V gene's germline CDR1 is MNHEY and CDR2 SMNVEV (reference sequence). CDR3 length: 19 residues. With V trimmed by 1 base and J by 7 bases, 11 bases remained unmatched.